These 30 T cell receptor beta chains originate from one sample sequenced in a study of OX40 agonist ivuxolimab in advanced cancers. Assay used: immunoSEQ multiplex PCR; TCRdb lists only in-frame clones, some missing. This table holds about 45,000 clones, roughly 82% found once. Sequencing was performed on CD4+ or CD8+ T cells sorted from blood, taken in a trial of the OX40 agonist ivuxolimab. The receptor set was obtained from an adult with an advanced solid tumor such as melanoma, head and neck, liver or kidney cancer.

CDR3 in amino acids: CASRFWGGSNQPQHF. The CDR3 bases are TGTGCCAGTCGTTTTTGGGGCGGTAGCAATCAGCCCCAGCATTTT. This chain joins TRBV28 and TRBJ1-5, with D maybe TRBD1 (5 bases). CDR3 size: 15 residues. V lost 9 bases and J 0 bases, leaving 15 bases between the germline ends. Per germline, CDR1 MDHEN and CDR2 SYDVKM.

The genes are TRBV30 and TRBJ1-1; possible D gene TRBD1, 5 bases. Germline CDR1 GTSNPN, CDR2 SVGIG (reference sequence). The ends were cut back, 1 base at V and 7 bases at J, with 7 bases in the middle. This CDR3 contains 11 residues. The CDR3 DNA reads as TGTGCCTGGAGTGAGGGGCGTGAAGCTTTCTTT. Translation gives CAWSEGREAFF. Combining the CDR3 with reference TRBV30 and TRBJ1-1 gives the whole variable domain SQTIHQWPATLVQPVGSPLSLECTVEGTSNPNLYWYRQAAGRGLQLLFYSVGIGQISSEVPQNLSASRPQDRQFILSSKKLLLSDSGFYLCAWSEGREAFFGQGTRLTVV.

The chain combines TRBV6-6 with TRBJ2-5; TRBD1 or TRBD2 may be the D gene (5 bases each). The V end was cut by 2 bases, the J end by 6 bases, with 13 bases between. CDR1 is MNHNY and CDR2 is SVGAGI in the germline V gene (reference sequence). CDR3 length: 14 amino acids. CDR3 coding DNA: TGTGCCAGCAGTTACCCGGGACCGATGCAGACCCAGTACTTC. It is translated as CASSYPGPMQTQYF.

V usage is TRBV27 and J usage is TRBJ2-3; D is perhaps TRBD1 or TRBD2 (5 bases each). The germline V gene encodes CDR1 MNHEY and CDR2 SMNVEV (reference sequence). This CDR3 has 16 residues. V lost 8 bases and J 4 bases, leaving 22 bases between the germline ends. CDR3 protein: CASSSAQGEVADTQYF. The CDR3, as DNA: TGTGCCAGCTCGAGTGCTCAGGGAGAGGTCGCAGATACGCAGTATTTT.

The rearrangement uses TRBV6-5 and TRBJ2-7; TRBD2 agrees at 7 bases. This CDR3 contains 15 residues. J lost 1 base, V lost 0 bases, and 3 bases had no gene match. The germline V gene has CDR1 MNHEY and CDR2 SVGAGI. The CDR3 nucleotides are TGTGCCAGCAGTTACTCCGCGGGAGTATCCTACGAGCAGTACTTC. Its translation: CASSYSAGVSYEQYF.

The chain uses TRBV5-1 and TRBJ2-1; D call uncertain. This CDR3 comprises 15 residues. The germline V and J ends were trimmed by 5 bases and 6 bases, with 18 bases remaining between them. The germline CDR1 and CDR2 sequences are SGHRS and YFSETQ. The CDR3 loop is CASRSLPAVRNEQFF. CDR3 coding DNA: TGCGCCAGCAGATCCCTCCCGGCGGTCCGCAATGAGCAGTTCTTC.

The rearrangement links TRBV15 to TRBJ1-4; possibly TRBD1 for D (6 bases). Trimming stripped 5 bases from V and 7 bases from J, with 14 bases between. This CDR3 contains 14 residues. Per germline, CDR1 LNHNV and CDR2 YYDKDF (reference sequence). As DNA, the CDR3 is TGTGCCACCAGCGGCAGGGGTGTCGGTGAAAAACTGTTTTTT. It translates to CATSGRGVGEKLFF.

This CDR3 is CASRVSPSYEQYF. The CDR3 coding sequence is TGTGCCAGCAGGGTGAGCCCTTCCTACGAGCAGTACTTC. This chain joins TRBV11-3 and TRBJ2-7, with unresolved D. The CDR3 is 13 residues long. The V gene lost 6 bases and the J gene lost 1 base, with 10 bases spanning the gap. Germline V gene sequence: CDR1 SGHNT, CDR2 YENEEA.

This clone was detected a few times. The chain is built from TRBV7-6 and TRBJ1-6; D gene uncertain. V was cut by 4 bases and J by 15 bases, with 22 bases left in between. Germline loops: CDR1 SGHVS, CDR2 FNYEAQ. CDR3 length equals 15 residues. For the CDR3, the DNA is TGTGCCAGCAGCTCGGCGCCCGAGTTAAGGATGGGCCTCCACTTT. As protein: CASSSAPELRMGLHF.

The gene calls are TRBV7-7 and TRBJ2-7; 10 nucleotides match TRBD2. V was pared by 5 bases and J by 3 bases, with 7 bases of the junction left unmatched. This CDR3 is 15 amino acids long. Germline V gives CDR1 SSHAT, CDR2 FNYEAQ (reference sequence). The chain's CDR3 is CASSPGTSELYEQYF. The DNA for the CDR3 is TGTGCCAGCAGCCCCGGGACTAGCGAGCTCTACGAGCAGTACTTC. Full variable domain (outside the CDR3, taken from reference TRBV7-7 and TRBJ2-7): GAGVSQSPRYKVTKRGQDVTLRCDPISSHATLYWYQQALGQGPEFLTYFNYEAQPDKSGLPSDRFSAERPEGSISTLTIQRTEQRDSAMYRCASSPGTSELYEQYFGPGTRLTVT.

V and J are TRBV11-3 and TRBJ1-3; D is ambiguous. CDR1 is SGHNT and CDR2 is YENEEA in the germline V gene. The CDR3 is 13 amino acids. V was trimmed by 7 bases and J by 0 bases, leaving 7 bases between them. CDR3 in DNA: TGTGCCAGCAACTCGGACTCTGGAAACACCATATATTTT. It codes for CASNSDSGNTIYF.

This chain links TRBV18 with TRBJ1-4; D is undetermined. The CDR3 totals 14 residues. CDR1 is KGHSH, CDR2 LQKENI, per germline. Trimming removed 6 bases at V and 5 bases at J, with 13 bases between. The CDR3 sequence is CASSFEGINEKLFF. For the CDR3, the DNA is TGTGCCAGCTCTTTCGAAGGGATAAATGAAAAACTGTTTTTT.

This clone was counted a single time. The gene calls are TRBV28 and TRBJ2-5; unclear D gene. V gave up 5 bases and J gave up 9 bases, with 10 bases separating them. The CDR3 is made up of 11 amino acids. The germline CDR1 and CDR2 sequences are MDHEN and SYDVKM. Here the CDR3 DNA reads TGTGCCAGCAGTCCCGGCCCTTCCCAGTACTTC. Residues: CASSPGPSQYF. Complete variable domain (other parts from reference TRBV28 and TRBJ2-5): DVKVTQSSRYLVKRTGEKVFLECVQDMDHENMFWYRQDPGLGLRLIYFSYDVKMKEKGDIPEGYSVSREKKERFSLILESASTNQTSMYLCASSPGPSQYFGPGTRLLVL.

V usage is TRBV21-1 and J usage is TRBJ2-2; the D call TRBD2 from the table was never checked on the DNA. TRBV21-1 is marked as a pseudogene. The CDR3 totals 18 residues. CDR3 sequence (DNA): TGTGCCAGCAGACGGACCGGGACTAGCGTTTCGAACACCGGGGAGCTGTTTTTT. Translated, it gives CASRRTGTSVSNTGELFF.

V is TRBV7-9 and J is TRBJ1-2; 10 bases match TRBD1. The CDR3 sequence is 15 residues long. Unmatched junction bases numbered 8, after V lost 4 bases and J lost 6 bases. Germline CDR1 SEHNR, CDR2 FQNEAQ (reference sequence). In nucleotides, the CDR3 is TGTGCCAGCAGCTCCAGACAGGGGGCCATGGATGGCTACACCTTC. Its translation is CASSSRQGAMDGYTF. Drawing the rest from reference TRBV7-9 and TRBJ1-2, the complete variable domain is DTGVSQNPRHKITKRGQNVTFRCDPISEHNRLYWYRQTLGQGPEFLTYFQNEAQLEKSRLLSDRFSAERPKGSFSTLEIQRTEQGDSAMYLCASSSRQGAMDGYTFGSGTRLTVV.

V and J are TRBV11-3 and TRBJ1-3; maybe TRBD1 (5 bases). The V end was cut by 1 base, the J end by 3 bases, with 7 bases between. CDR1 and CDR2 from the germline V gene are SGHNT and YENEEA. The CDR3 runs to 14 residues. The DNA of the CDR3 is TGTGCCAGCAGCTTAGCAGGGAGTGGAAACACCATATATTTT. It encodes CASSLAGSGNTIYF.

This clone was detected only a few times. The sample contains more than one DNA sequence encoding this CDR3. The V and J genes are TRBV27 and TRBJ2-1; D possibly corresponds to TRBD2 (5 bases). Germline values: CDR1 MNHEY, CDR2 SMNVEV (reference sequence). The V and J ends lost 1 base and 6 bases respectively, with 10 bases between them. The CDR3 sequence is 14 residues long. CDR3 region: CASSLYGLVNEQFF. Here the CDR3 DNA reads TGTGCCAGCAGTTTATACGGACTGGTCAATGAGCAGTTCTTC.

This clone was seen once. CDR3 loop: CASSFSGVVYEQYF. The CDR3 DNA sequence: TGTGCCAGCAGTTTCTCAGGGGTTGTATACGAGCAGTACTTC. This sequence joins TRBV28 and TRBJ2-7, with a weak D call TRBD1 (6 bases). The V end was cut by 3 bases, the J end by 4 bases, with 13 bases between. The germline CDR1 and CDR2 sequences are MDHEN and SYDVKM. The CDR3 runs 14 residues.

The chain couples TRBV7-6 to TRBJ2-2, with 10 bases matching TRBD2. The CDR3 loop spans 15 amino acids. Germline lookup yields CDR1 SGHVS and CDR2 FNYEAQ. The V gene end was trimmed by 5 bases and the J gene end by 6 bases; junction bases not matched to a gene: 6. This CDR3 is CASSRAGGPAGELFF. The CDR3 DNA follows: TGTGCCAGCAGCCGAGCGGGAGGGCCGGCCGGGGAGCTGTTTTTT.

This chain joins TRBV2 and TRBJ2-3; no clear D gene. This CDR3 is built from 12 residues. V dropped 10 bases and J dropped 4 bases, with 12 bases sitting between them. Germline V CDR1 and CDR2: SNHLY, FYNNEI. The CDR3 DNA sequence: TGTGCCACAGAGTTAGGTCCAGATACGCAGTATTTT. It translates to CATELGPDTQYF.

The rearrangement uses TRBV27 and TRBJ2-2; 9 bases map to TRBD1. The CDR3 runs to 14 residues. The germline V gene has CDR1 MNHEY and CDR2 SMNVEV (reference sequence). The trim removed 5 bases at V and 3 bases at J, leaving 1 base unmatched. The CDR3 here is CASSRTGDTGELFF. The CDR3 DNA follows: TGTGCCAGCAGTCGGACAGGGGACACCGGGGAGCTGTTTTTT.

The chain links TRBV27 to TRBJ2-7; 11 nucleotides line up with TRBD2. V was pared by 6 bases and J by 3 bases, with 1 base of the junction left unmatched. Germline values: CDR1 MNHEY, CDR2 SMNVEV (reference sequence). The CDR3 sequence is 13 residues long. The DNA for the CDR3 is TGTGCCAGCAGAGGACTAGCGGGCTACGAGCAGTACTTC. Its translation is CASRGLAGYEQYF.

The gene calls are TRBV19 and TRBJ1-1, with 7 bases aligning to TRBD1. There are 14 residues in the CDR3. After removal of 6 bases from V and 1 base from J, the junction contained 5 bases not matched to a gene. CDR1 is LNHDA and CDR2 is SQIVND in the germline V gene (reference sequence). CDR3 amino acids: CASSPRTGNTEAFF. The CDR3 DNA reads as TGTGCCAGTAGCCCCCGGACAGGGAACACTGAAGCTTTCTTT.

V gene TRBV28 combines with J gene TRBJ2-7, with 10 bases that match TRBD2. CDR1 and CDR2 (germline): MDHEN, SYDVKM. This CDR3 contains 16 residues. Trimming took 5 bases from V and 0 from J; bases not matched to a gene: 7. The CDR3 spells CASSPLAGATSYEQYF. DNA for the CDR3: TGTGCCAGCAGTCCCCTAGCGGGGGCGACCTCCTACGAGCAGTACTTC.

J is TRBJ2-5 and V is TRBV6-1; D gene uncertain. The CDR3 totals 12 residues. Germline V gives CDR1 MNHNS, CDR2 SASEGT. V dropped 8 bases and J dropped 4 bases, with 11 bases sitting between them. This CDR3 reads CASSPSGETQYF. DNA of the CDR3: TGTGCCAGCTCACCATCGGGAGAGACCCAGTACTTC.

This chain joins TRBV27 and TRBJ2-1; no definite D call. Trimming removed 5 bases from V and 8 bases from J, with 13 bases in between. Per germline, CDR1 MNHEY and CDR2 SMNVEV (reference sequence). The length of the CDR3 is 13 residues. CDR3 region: CASSLTRLHEQFF. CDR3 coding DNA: TGTGCCAGCAGTCTGACGCGACTCCATGAGCAGTTCTTC.

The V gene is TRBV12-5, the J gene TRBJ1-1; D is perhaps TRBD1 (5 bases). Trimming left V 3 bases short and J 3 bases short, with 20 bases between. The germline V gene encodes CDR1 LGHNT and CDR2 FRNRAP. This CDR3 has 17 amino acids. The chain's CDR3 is CASGFGAEGRSYTEAFF. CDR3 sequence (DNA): TGTGCTAGTGGTTTCGGCGCCGAGGGGCGGAGTTACACTGAAGCTTTCTTT.

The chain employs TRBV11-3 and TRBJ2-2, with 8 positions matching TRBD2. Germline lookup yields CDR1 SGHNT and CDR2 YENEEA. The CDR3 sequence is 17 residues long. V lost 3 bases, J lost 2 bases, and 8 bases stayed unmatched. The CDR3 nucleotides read TGTGCCAGCAGCTTGTGGGGCGGGAGGACCAACACCGGGGAGCTGTTTTTT. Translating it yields CASSLWGGRTNTGELFF. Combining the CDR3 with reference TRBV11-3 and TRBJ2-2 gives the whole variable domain EAGVVQSPRYKIIEKKQPVAFWCNPISGHNTLYWYLQNLGQGPELLIRYENEEAVDDSQLPKDRFSAERLKGVDSTLKIQPAELGDSAVYLCASSLWGGRTNTGELFFGEGSRLTVL.

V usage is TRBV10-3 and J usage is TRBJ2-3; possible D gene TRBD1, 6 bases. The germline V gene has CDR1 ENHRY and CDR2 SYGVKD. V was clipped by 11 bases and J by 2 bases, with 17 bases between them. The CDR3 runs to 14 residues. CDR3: CAAGRDTYTDTQYF. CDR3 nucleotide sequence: TGTGCCGCAGGACGGGACACTTACACAGATACGCAGTATTTT.

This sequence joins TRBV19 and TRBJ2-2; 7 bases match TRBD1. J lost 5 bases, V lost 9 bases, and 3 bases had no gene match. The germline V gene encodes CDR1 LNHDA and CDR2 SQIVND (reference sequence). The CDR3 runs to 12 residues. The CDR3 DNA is TGTGCCAGCACAGGGGATACCGGGGAGCTGTTTTTT. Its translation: CASTGDTGELFF.